These 23 T cell receptor beta chains came from one sample sequenced in a study of blood T cell repertoires in COVID-19. Clones were read by immunoSEQ multiplex PCR, and TCRdb kept only the in-frame ones, dropping some. The sample gives more than 400,000 clones, 70% to 90% of which show up once; approximately 2.9% is in the top ten. Sequencing was performed on peripheral blood. These receptors originate from a human donor in a cohort sampled during active COVID-19.

The genes are TRBV6-6 and TRBJ1-4; D perhaps matches TRBD1 (6 bases). Trimming took off 7 bases at V and 6 bases at J, with 18 bases between the two ends. The germline CDR1 and CDR2 sequences are MNHNY and SVGAGI (reference sequence). CDR3 length: 15 amino acids. DNA for the CDR3: TGTGCCAGCAAGCTGACAGGCTCATGGGATGAAAAACTGTTTTTT. Amino acid sequence: CASKLTGSWDEKLFF.

The chain has TRBV19 and TRBJ2-7; D not certain. The length of the CDR3 is 15 residues. Germline CDR1 LNHDA, CDR2 SQIVND (reference sequence). Trimming took 0 bases from V and 3 from J, leaving 12 bases between them. In DNA, the CDR3 is TGTGCCAGTAGTATAGATTGGAGACCCTTCTACGAGCAGTACTTC. Its protein is CASSIDWRPFYEQYF.

DNA of the CDR3: TGTGCCAGTAGTAACGGACTAGCGGGAAGAAGGAACGAGCAGTACTTC. The encoded protein is CASSNGLAGRRNEQYF. The V call is TRBV19, the J call TRBJ2-7, with 12 bases that match TRBD2. Germline loops: CDR1 LNHDA, CDR2 SQIVND (reference sequence). V lost 4 bases, J lost 5 bases, and 9 bases stayed unmatched. CDR3 size: 16 residues.

The chain carries TRBV27 and TRBJ2-5; TRBD1 matches 10 bases. CDR1 and CDR2 (germline): MNHEY, SMNVEV (reference sequence). The CDR3 contains 15 residues. V shed 2 bases, J shed 4 bases, and the junction held 4 bases outside the gene matches. CDR3 nucleotide sequence: TGTGCCAGCAGTTTACTCCGGACAGGGGGAGAGACCCAGTACTTC. Protein: CASSLLRTGGETQYF.

The rearrangement joins TRBV5-1 to TRBJ1-6, with no clear D. This CDR3 comprises 16 residues. Trimming shortened V by 1 base and J by 8 bases, and 16 bases separated the two germline ends. Germline V lookup: CDR1 SGHRS, CDR2 YFSETQ. CDR3: CASSLNSAVGHSPLHF. For the CDR3, the DNA is TGCGCCAGCAGCTTGAATTCGGCGGTGGGTCATTCACCCCTCCACTTT.

This chain uses TRBV11-2 with TRBJ1-2; a weak D match, TRBD1 (5 bases). V was shortened by 5 bases and J by 4 bases, with 20 bases between the two germline ends. The CDR3 covers 16 residues. CDR1 SGHAT and CDR2 FQNNGV come from the germline V gene. As DNA, the CDR3 is TGTGCCAGCAGCAGAAAAGACAGCCCTCTTATCTATGGCTACACCTTC. Its protein product is CASSRKDSPLIYGYTF.

This chain joins TRBV7-2 and TRBJ1-4; 7 nucleotides line up with TRBD1. CDR1 is SGHTA and CDR2 is FQGNSA in the germline V gene. V lost 5 bases to trimming and J lost 5 bases; unmatched junction nucleotides: 8. The CDR3 is made up of 15 amino acids. The CDR3 nucleotides read TGTGCCAGCAGCCCTTCTTCAGGGGGGAATGAAAAACTGTTTTTT. Its protein product is CASSPSSGGNEKLFF.

The rearrangement joins TRBV7-2 to TRBJ1-4; no clear D gene. This CDR3 is 13 amino acids long. The germline V and J ends were trimmed by 6 bases and 7 bases, with 12 bases remaining between them. The germline gives CDR1 SGHTA, CDR2 FQGNSA. CDR3 in amino acids: CASRTLVGEKLFF. As DNA, the CDR3 is TGTGCCAGCAGGACTCTCGTGGGTGAAAAACTGTTTTTT.

The chain uses TRBV12-5 and TRBJ2-5, with 8 bases aligning to TRBD2. CDR3 length: 15 residues. The V and J ends lost 6 bases and 4 bases, in that order; junction bases with no gene match: 10. In germline, CDR1 is LGHNT, CDR2 FRNRAP. The CDR3 sequence: CASGPSGRNGETQYF. CDR3 coding DNA: TGTGCTAGTGGACCCAGCGGGAGAAATGGAGAGACCCAGTACTTC.

The rearrangement links TRBV5-1 to TRBJ2-5, with 7 bases identical to TRBD2. The CDR3 is 14 residues long. From germline, CDR1 is SGHRS and CDR2 YFSETQ. J was trimmed by 3 bases and V by 3 bases; bases with no gene match: 5. The CDR3, as DNA: TGCGCCAGCAGCTACATAGCGGGTGAAGAGACCCAGTACTTC. It codes for CASSYIAGEETQYF.

The J gene is TRBJ2-3, the V gene TRBV7-2; D might be TRBD2 (5 bases). The V and J ends lost 4 bases and 1 base respectively, with 9 bases between them. The CDR3 length is 14 residues. The germline V gene has CDR1 SGHTA and CDR2 FQGNSA. CDR3: CASSWNSGTDTQYF. CDR3 DNA: TGTGCCAGCAGCTGGAATAGCGGCACAGATACGCAGTATTTT.

This clone showed up just a few times. The CDR3 nucleotides read TGCGCCAGCAGCCAGGGACTAGCGGGAGGGGCCAGTTTGGAGCAGTTCTTC. As protein: CASSQGLAGGASLEQFF. This chain joins TRBV4-1 and TRBJ2-1, with TRBD2 matching over 16 bases. The germline V gene encodes CDR1 MGHRA and CDR2 YSYEKL. The CDR3 totals 17 residues. Trimming took 3 bases from V and 10 from J; bases not matched to a gene: 9.

The V call is TRBV19, the J call TRBJ2-7, with a tentative D call TRBD2 (6 bases). From germline, CDR1 is LNHDA and CDR2 SQIVND (reference sequence). There are 16 residues in the CDR3. V was shortened by 3 bases and J by 1 base, with 16 bases between the two germline ends. The CDR3 here is CASSMARSGRSYEQYF. CDR3 bases: TGTGCCAGTAGTATGGCCCGGTCGGGGAGGTCCTACGAGCAGTACTTC. The full variable domain, rest sourced from reference TRBV19 and TRBJ2-7, is DGGITQSPKYLFRKEGQNVTLSCEQNLNHDAMYWYRQDPGQGLRLIYYSQIVNDFQKGDIAEGYSVSREKKESFPLTVTSAQKNPTAFYLCASSMARSGRSYEQYFGPGTRLTVT.

The rearrangement links TRBV5-1 to TRBJ2-7; D not certain. The V and J ends lost 7 bases and 1 base respectively, with 18 bases between them. In germline, CDR1 is SGHRS, CDR2 YFSETQ. This CDR3 is 15 amino acids long. The CDR3 region is CASAPSAVLSYEQYF. CDR3 nucleotide sequence: TGCGCCAGCGCCCCCAGCGCGGTTCTTTCCTACGAGCAGTACTTC.

This clone was counted once. The chain is built from TRBV19 and TRBJ2-2; D remains unclear. The CDR3 loop spans 15 amino acids. Germline CDR1 is LNHDA and CDR2 is SQIVND (reference sequence). Trimming shortened V by 0 bases and J by 5 bases, and 10 bases separated the two germline ends. CDR3 loop: CASSIDVTQTGELFF. CDR3 bases: TGTGCCAGTAGTATAGACGTGACTCAAACCGGGGAGCTGTTTTTT.

The chain joins TRBV13 to TRBJ2-7; weak D call: TRBD2 (5 bases). The CDR3 length is 14 residues. V lost 3 bases to trimming and J lost 0 bases, with 9 bases between them. Germline V CDR1 and CDR2: PRHDT, FYEKMQ (reference sequence). The chain's CDR3 is CASSFRGLSYEQYF. CDR3 sequence (DNA): TGTGCCAGCAGCTTCCGAGGGCTCTCCTACGAGCAGTACTTC.

The chain links TRBV7-3 to TRBJ2-5; 8 bases are a match to TRBD1. With 5 bases clipped from V and 4 bases from J, the junction kept 6 bases outside the gene matches. Looked up from germline, CDR1 is SGHTA and CDR2 is FQGTGA. The CDR3 totals 14 residues. In DNA, the CDR3 is TGTGCCAGCAGCCCCCACAGGGGGGTAGAGACCCAGTACTTC. Its protein product is CASSPHRGVETQYF.

The CDR3 loop is CASSLARFLNTGELFF. CDR3 DNA sequence: TGTGCCAGCAGCTTAGCCCGTTTTCTAAACACCGGGGAGCTGTTTTTT. The genes are TRBV7-2 and TRBJ2-2; D call uncertain. Trimming shortened V by 0 bases and J by 2 bases, and 10 bases separated the two germline ends. The CDR3 sequence is 16 residues long. Germline lookup yields CDR1 SGHTA and CDR2 FQGNSA.

The chain couples TRBV9 to TRBJ2-3; D unresolved. V was cut by 2 bases and J by 1 base, with 8 bases left in between. Germline V gene data show CDR1 as SGDLS and CDR2 as YYNGEE. The CDR3 sequence is 14 residues long. The CDR3 here is CASSVGVGTDTQYF. In DNA, the CDR3 is TGTGCCAGCAGCGTCGGAGTAGGCACAGATACGCAGTATTTT.

This sequence joins TRBV6-5 and TRBJ1-1, with a possible D match to TRBD1 (5 bases). V lost 6 bases and J 0 bases, leaving 11 bases between the germline ends. This CDR3 spans 14 amino acids. Germline V gives CDR1 MNHEY, CDR2 SVGAGI. The CDR3 here is CASRREDMNTEAFF. The CDR3 DNA sequence: TGTGCCAGCAGGAGGGAGGACATGAACACTGAAGCTTTCTTT.

The chain carries TRBV5-4 and TRBJ2-6, with TRBD2 matching 8 bases. This CDR3 is built from 16 residues. The germline CDR1 and CDR2 sequences are SGHNT and YYREEE (reference sequence). Germline trimming cut 4 bases from V and 2 bases from J; bases unmatched to any gene: 5. CDR3 DNA: TGTGCCAGCAGCCCCGGGGGGGCTACTGGGGCCAACGTCCTGACTTTC. It codes for CASSPGGATGANVLTF.

The chain is built from TRBV2 and TRBJ2-6; 11 bases match TRBD1. The length of the CDR3 is 18 residues. Trimming removed 6 bases from V and 2 bases from J; junction bases left unmatched: 9. Germline V gene lookup returns CDR1 SNHLY and CDR2 FYNNEI. CDR3 DNA sequence: TGTGCCAGCAGGTCTCGGACAGGGGGCTTCACTGGGGCCAACGTCCTGACTTTC. Translating it yields CASRSRTGGFTGANVLTF.

This clone is a singleton in its sample. This chain links TRBV28 with TRBJ1-2; TRBD1 is a possible D gene (6 bases). Trimming cost V 6 bases and J 4 bases, with 12 bases left between them. Germline V gene lookup returns CDR1 MDHEN and CDR2 SYDVKM. This CDR3 has 13 residues. CDR3 in amino acids: CASRTGTSYGYTF. CDR3 coding DNA: TGTGCCAGCAGGACCGGGACATCCTATGGCTACACCTTC.